This T cell receptor (beta chain) was recovered during a study of blood T cell repertoires in COVID-19. Across the whole study: The United States, Italy and Spain supplied acute and convalescent COVID-19 samples.

Clones were sequenced by immunoSEQ multiplex PCR, and TCRdb holds only the in-frame ones, with some missing. The sample shows 150,000 to 200,000 clones, 83% of them seen only once. CDR3 length: 17 residues. Germline V gene data show CDR1 as SNHLY and CDR2 as FYNNEI. V lost 0 bases to trimming and J lost 4 bases, with 18 bases between them. This clonotype originated in a woman in her seventies with COVID-19, enrolled during active disease. The rearrangement links TRBV2 to TRBJ2-5; TRBD1 is a possible D gene (7 bases). The sample taken for sequencing was peripheral blood. The CDR3 loop is CASSEALVAGGIETQYF. The CDR3 nucleotides are TGTGCCAGCAGTGAAGCGTTGGTGGCAGGGGGGATAGAGACCCAGTACTTC.